The 17 T cell receptor beta chains below all came from one sample that was sequenced in a study of human T cells and chemical hapten exposure. Time point of the sample: healthy volunteer bleed at 2 weeks. Researchers extracted total RNA from unfractionated whole blood. TCRdb redid the calling of the RACE reads with MiXCR, one entry per CDR3 protein. The sample has roughly 130,000 distinct CDR3 sequences, approximately 9% seen once. The source material was whole blood. These receptors came from a male donor in good health. Some clones in this sample may be carry-over from other donors' samples.

This clonotype has a handful of counts. CDR3 loop: CASRNRPPDTQYF. CDR3 nucleotides: TGTGCCAGCCGAAACAGGCCTCCAGATACGCAGTATTTT. The gene calls are TRBV6-2 or TRBV6-3 and TRBJ2-3; perhaps TRBD1 as D (5 bases). Trimming removed 8 bases from V and 4 bases from J, with 13 bases in between. This CDR3 has 13 residues. The germline V gene has CDR1 MNHEY and CDR2 SVGEGT.

This clonotype was found many times. This chain joins TRBV27 and TRBJ2-3; TRBD2 matches at 7 bases. The V gene's germline CDR1 is MNHEY and CDR2 SMNVEV (reference sequence). The CDR3 is 16 amino acids. V was pared by 6 bases and J by 0 bases, with 9 bases of the junction left unmatched. For the CDR3, the DNA is TGTGCCAGCAGCCGACTAGCAAGTTCCAGCACAGATACGCAGTATTTT. It yields the protein CASSRLASSSTDTQYF.

This clonotype was counted between two and nine times. V usage is TRBV19 and J usage is TRBJ2-7; 10 nucleotides agree with TRBD1. This CDR3 is 15 amino acids long. Germline CDR1 reads LNHDA; CDR2 reads SQIVND (reference sequence). Unmatched junction bases numbered 6, after V lost 5 bases and J lost 2 bases. CDR3 loop: CASSFGQGGAYEQYF. The CDR3 bases are TGTGCCAGTAGTTTCGGACAGGGGGGAGCCTACGAGCAGTACTTC.

In its sample, this clonotype was seen a few times. The V gene is TRBV7-9, the J gene TRBJ1-2, with D tentatively TRBD1 (6 bases). This CDR3 is built from 17 residues. V lost 3 bases and J lost 2, with 19 bases in between. Germline CDR1 reads SEHNR; CDR2 reads FQNEAQ (reference sequence). The chain's CDR3 is CASSFGQGPERNYGYTF. CDR3 nucleotides: TGTGCCAGCAGCTTTGGGCAGGGGCCGGAGAGGAACTATGGCTACACCTTC.

This clonotype was seen only a few times. The V gene is TRBV19, the J gene TRBJ2-3; D may be TRBD2 (5 bases). Deletions cut 4 bases from V and 4 bases from J, with 21 bases between. This CDR3 is 17 amino acids long. The germline gives CDR1 LNHDA, CDR2 SQIVND (reference sequence). CDR3 in amino acids: CASSSPLRARGSDTQYF. Written as DNA, the CDR3 is TGTGCCAGTAGTAGCCCGCTGCGGGCCCGAGGATCAGATACGCAGTATTTT.

This clonotype was picked up many times. V usage is TRBV29-1 and J usage is TRBJ1-1; D is perhaps TRBD1 (5 bases). This CDR3 has 13 amino acids. Germline loops: CDR1 SQVTM, CDR2 ANQGSEA. The V and J ends lost 6 bases and 5 bases respectively, with 16 bases between them. CDR3 loop: CSVSGRLITEAFF. CDR3 sequence (DNA): TGCAGCGTATCGGGACGGTTGATTACTGAAGCTTTCTTT.

This clonotype came up a few times. J is TRBJ2-2 and V is TRBV4-3, with 8 bases that match TRBD2. Germline V lookup: CDR1 LGHNA, CDR2 YSLEER. The CDR3 runs 16 residues. Losses at the gene ends were 3 bases for V and 0 bases for J; bases not matched to a gene: 3. DNA of the CDR3: TGCGCCAGCAGCCAGCCAGCGGGGGCGAACACCGGGGAGCTGTTTTTT. Its translation is CASSQPAGANTGELFF.

This clonotype appeared a few times. Germline is not matched at one junction end, which may reflect a read error. The V gene is TRBV20-1, the J gene TRBJ1-5, with TRBD1 as a possible D gene (6 bases). The CDR3 loop spans 14 amino acids. Per germline, CDR1 DFQATT and CDR2 SNEGSKA (reference sequence). As DNA, the CDR3 is TGCAGTGCCATGTCGGGACATAGCTATCAGCCCCAGCATTTT. Its translation is CSAMSGHSYQPQHF.

The chain combines TRBV7-8 with TRBJ2-1; TRBD2 matches at 13 bases. The CDR3 is 16 amino acids. V trimming: 5 bases; J trimming: 4 bases; junction bases outside the gene matches: 5. Germline-derived CDR1 and CDR2 are SGHVS and FQNEAQ. Written as DNA, the CDR3 is TGTGCCAGCAGCCCGACGGGACTAGCGGGGTACAATGAGCAGTTCTTC. Amino acids: CASSPTGLAGYNEQFF.

The V gene is TRBV5-1, the J gene TRBJ1-2; D is undetermined. V dropped 2 bases and J dropped 2 bases, with 7 bases sitting between them. CDR3 size: 13 residues. Germline V CDR1 and CDR2: SGHRS, YFSETQ. CDR3 in amino acids: CASSLAQNYGYTF. CDR3 in DNA: TGCGCCAGCAGCTTAGCACAGAACTATGGCTACACCTTC.

This clonotype occurred many times. The chain has TRBV6-4 and TRBJ2-3, with 7 bases that match TRBD2. The CDR3 length is 16 residues. Per germline, CDR1 MRHNA and CDR2 SNTAGT. The J segment lost 0 bases and the V segment lost 5 bases, leaving 8 bases of the junction unmatched. In DNA, the CDR3 is TGTGCCAGCAGTCCGAGCGGGGATTCTAGCACAGATACGCAGTATTTT. Protein sequence: CASSPSGDSSTDTQYF.

A few counts support this clonotype. This chain uses TRBV20-1 with TRBJ2-7; TRBD2 might be the D (5 bases). The CDR3 length is 14 residues. Germline values: CDR1 DFQATT, CDR2 SNEGSKA (reference sequence). The V end was cut by 0 bases, the J end by 2 bases, with 11 bases between. CDR3 amino acids: CSARDPGIAYEQYF. DNA for the CDR3: TGCAGTGCTAGAGATCCCGGGATTGCCTACGAGCAGTACTTC.

This clonotype was recorded many times. This sequence joins TRBV4-2 and TRBJ2-1; possibly TRBD2 for D (7 bases). The CDR3 length is 13 residues. The germline V gene has CDR1 LGHNA and CDR2 YNFKEQ. V lost 1 base to trimming and J lost 8 bases, with 9 bases between them. The DNA of the CDR3 is TGTGCCAGCAGCCAAGCGGGGGGCGATGAGCAGTTCTTC. Residues: CASSQAGGDEQFF.

A note on this clonotype: Since a much larger clone is just one base distant, this may be a read error. Likely a read error: the CDR3 ends without its conserved phenylalanine or tryptophan. The CDR3 bases are TGTGCCAGCAGCCCGCTAGCGGGCCAGAGGACCGGGGAGCTGTTTTCT. It translates to CASSPLAGQRTGELFS. The rearrangement uses TRBV5-4 and TRBJ2-2; 8 bases match TRBD2. The CDR3 runs 16 residues. Per the germline V gene, CDR1 is SGHNT and CDR2 is YYREEE (reference sequence). The V and J ends lost 4 bases and 5 bases, in that order; junction bases with no gene match: 10.

Comment on this clonotype: Its ends do not fully match the called genes, so a read error is possible. The gene calls are TRBV2 and TRBJ2-2; possibly TRBD1 for D (6 bases). The CDR3 has 15 residues. CDR1 and CDR2 from the germline V gene are SNHLY and FYNNEI. CDR3: CASGEVDSTTGELFF. The CDR3 nucleotides read TGTGCCAGCGGTGAGGTGGACAGTACCACCGGGGAGCTGTTTTTT.

The V and J genes are TRBV27 and TRBJ2-3, with D possibly matching TRBD2 (6 bases). This CDR3 is 18 amino acids long. Germline V lookup: CDR1 MNHEY, CDR2 SMNVEV (reference sequence). Trimming removed 4 bases at V and 3 bases at J, with 23 bases between. The DNA for the CDR3 is TGTGCCAGCAGTTCCTTCAATCTCCGACGGGGGTTGACAGATACGCAGTATTTT. It codes for CASSSFNLRRGLTDTQYF.

Only a few counts were recorded for this clonotype. This chain connects TRBV12-3 or TRBV12-4 to TRBJ1-4; 7 bases are shared with TRBD1. The CDR3 has 14 amino acids. After removal of 5 bases from V and 8 bases from J, the junction contained 8 bases not matched to a gene. The CDR3: CASSLGQRGEKLFF. Written as DNA, the CDR3 is TGTGCCAGCAGTCTGGGACAGCGGGGAGAAAAACTGTTTTTT.